This T cell receptor beta chain was sequenced during a study of cytomegalovirus exposure and HLA in healthy donors. General study results and limits: About 87% or about 30% of the time was how often most TCR beta V segments were productive, according to an earlier analysis. Most sequenced TCRs were rare (though some public TCRs occurred in many donors).

The CDR3 spans 16 residues. Germline V gene data show CDR1 as MNHEY and CDR2 as SMNVEV (reference sequence). The V segment lost 0 bases and the J segment 3 bases; nucleotides outside the gene matches: 7. Worth noting for this clone: The antigen is unknown.

PCR primers comprised 60 Vbeta and 13 Jbeta primers. Profiled with immunoSEQ multiplex PCR; TCRdb holds only in-frame clones, not every one. Here the sample spans 100,000 to 130,000 clones, approximately 74% being singletons. Sequencing input: PBMCs. This clonotype originated in a woman aged 40 to 55 in good health and CMV-seropositive. V and J are TRBV27 and TRBJ2-7; 8 bases match TRBD1. CDR3 protein: CASSLSRRTGIYEQYF. The CDR3 region has the DNA TGTGCCAGCAGTTTATCGAGGAGGACAGGGATCTACGAGCAGTACTTC.